A selection of T cell receptor beta chains follows, all from one sample in a study of human T cells and chemical hapten exposure. TCRdb reanalysed the RACE reads using MiXCR and keeps one entry per CDR3 protein. The repertoire includes approximately 91,000 distinct CDR3 sequences, approximately 10% of them detected once, and about 1.6% sits in the top ten. The source was whole blood, collected in connection with sensitization to the hapten diphenylcyclopropenone (DPC). These receptors were taken from a man aged 18-30 years with alopecia areata. Some clones in this sample may be carry-over from other donors' samples. The CDR3 runs from the conserved cysteine through the conserved F or W. A D gene is named only where the DNA matches it firmly. Clone size, where shown, is once, few, many, or a class for clones that have expanded.

TRBJ2-1 | TRBD2 | . | TRBV7-9 | TGTGCCAGCAGCTTACCCGGGGGGGTCAATGAGCAGTTCTTC | CASSLPGGVNEQFF
TRBJ2-1 | TRBD2 | many | TRBV27 | TGTGCCAGTTCACTAGCGGGGGGTTACAATGAGCAGTTCTTC | CASSLAGGYNEQFF
TRBJ2-3 | TRBD1 | . | TRBV12-5 | TGTGCTAGTGGCTTTGGTGCTAGGACAGGGACAGATACGCAGTATTTT | CASGFGARTGTDTQYF
TRBJ2-1 | TRBD2 | few | TRBV4-3 | TGCGCCAGCAGCCAAGCAACTAGCGGGGTTGGTGAGCAGTTCTTC | CASSQATSGVGEQFF
TRBJ2-3 | . | . | TRBV7-2 | TGTGCCAGCAGCCCCCCGGAGGGGGGCACAGATACGCAGTATTTT | CASSPPEGGTDTQYF
TRBJ2-5 | . | . | TRBV11-2 | TGTGCCAGCAGCTTAAACCAACCCGGAGGGACCCAGTACTTC | CASSLNQPGGTQYF
TRBJ1-6 | TRBD1 | many | TRBV4-3 | TGCGCCAGCAGCGGTTCACTCGAGGACAGGGGGTATTCACCCCTCCACTTT | CASSGSLEDRGYSPLHF
TRBJ2-2 | TRBD1 | few | TRBV29-1 | TGCAGCGACCCTAAACCGGGACAGGGTTCGAACACCGGGGAGCTGTTTTTT | CSDPKPGQGSNTGELFF
TRBJ2-1 | . | many | TRBV6-2/TRBV6-3 | TGTGCCAGCAGCCCGACAGATAGATACAATGAGCAGTTCTTC | CASSPTDRYNEQFF
TRBJ1-2 | . | many | TRBV4-2 | TGTGCCAGCAGCTCCCCTGCGCCGGGCTACACCTTC | CASSSPAPGYTF
TRBJ2-7 | . | many | TRBV4-3 | TGCGCCAGCAGCCAAGATTTCCAGGCGGCTTCAGAGGAGCAGTACTTC | CASSQDFQAASEEQYF
TRBJ2-1 | TRBD1 | few | TRBV2 | TGTGCCAGCATTATGGACAGGAACAATGAGCAGTTCTTC | CASIMDRNNEQFF
TRBJ2-7 | . | many | TRBV10-1 | TGCGCCAGCAGTGAGACCGGGACATTCTACGAGCAGTACTTC | CASSETGTFYEQYF
TRBJ2-7 | . | . | TRBV21-1 | TGTGCCAGCAGCGCACAGTGCTCCTACGAGCAGTACTTC | CASSAQCSYEQYF
TRBJ2-7 | TRBD2 | . | TRBV6-5 | TGTGCCAGCAGTCCACCCAGCGGGGAGCCCTACGAGCAGTACTTC | CASSPPSGEPYEQYF
TRBJ1-1 | . | many | TRBV9 | TGTGCCAGCAGCGGGATAGGGCCTGAAGCTTTCTTT | CASSGIGPEAFF
TRBJ1-1 | . | . | TRBV6-5 | TGTGCCAGCAGTTACGCAGGGAGCACTGAAGCTTTCTTT | CASSYAGSTEAFF
TRBJ2-7 | . | many | TRBV4-3 | TGCGCCAGCAGCAAAAGCCCCGGTCTGGCCTACGAGCAGTACTTC | CASSKSPGLAYEQYF
TRBJ2-3 | . | many | TRBV10-3 | TGTGCCATCAGTTTAATGGGTCTTCAGCTGGATACGCAGTATTTT | CAISLMGLQLDTQYF
TRBJ2-7 | . | many | TRBV29-1 | TGCAGCGTTGAAAGTCAGTCCTACGAGCAGTACTTC | CSVESQSYEQYF
TRBJ1-3 | TRBD1 | . | TRBV12-3/TRBV12-4 | TGTGCCAGCAGTCGGGACAGGGTTGGAAACACCATATATTTT | CASSRDRVGNTIYF
TRBJ1-5 | . | . | TRBV20-1 | TGCAGTGCTAGTCCCGGCCAGGGCGATCAGCCCCAGCATTTT | CSASPGQGDQPQHF
TRBJ2-1 | TRBD2 | . | TRBV5-1 | TGCGCCAGCAGCTTCACTAGCGGGGGATACAATGAGCAGTTCTTC | CASSFTSGGYNEQFF
TRBJ1-1 | TRBD1 | few | TRBV6-5 | TGTGCCAGCAGTTACTCGAGGGACAGGGATACTGAAGCTTTCTTT | CASSYSRDRDTEAFF
TRBJ1-2 | TRBD1 | few | TRBV20-1 | TGCAGTGCTACTGGGACAGGGTCTAAAAATGGCTACACCTTC | CSATGTGSKNGYTF
TRBJ2-1 | TRBD2 | many | TRBV6-6 | TGTGCCAGCACCCTAGCGGGGGCCCTCTACAATGAGCAGTTCTTC | CASTLAGALYNEQFF
TRBJ2-6 | . | many | TRBV27 | TGTGCCAGCAGTGAGACGGACCTATCCAACGTCCTGACTTTC | CASSETDLSNVLTF
TRBJ2-4 | . | . | TRBV15 | TGTGCCACCAGCAGAGACCTCCTCGGGCAAAACATTCAGTACTTC | CATSRDLLGQNIQYF
TRBJ1-2 | . | . | TRBV12-3/TRBV12-4 | TGTGCCAGCAGTTTATTAGACCGAAACTATGGCTACACCTTC | CASSLLDRNYGYTF
TRBJ2-2 | . | many | TRBV4-3 | TGCGCCAGCAGCCAAGACCCTGGGGGCGCGAACACCGGGGAGCTGTTTTTT | CASSQDPGGANTGELFF
TRBJ2-3 | TRBD2 | . | TRBV6-2/TRBV6-3 | TGTGCCAGCAGTCGGGCGGGGGGGCCGAGCACAGATACGCAGTATTTT | CASSRAGGPSTDTQYF
TRBJ1-1 | . | . | TRBV3-1 | TGTGCCAGCAGCCGAGCAGGGGTGGAGAACACTGAAGCTTTCTTT | CASSRAGVENTEAFF
TRBJ2-5 | . | many | TRBV9 | TGTGCCAGCAGCACCACAGGGCGGAACCAAGAGACCCAGTACTTC | CASSTTGRNQETQYF
TRBJ2-7 | . | . | TRBV20-1 | TGCAGTGCTACTTACGAGCAGTACTTC | CSATYEQYF
TRBJ2-3 | TRBD2 | . | TRBV7-3 | TGTGCCAGCAGCTTAGGGGCTAGCGGGAGTAGCACAGATACGCAGTATTTT | CASSLGASGSSTDTQYF
TRBJ2-5 | . | many | TRBV7-8 | TGTGCCAGCAGCTTAGACCACAGGCCCAAGAACGTATCCGTGTACTTC | CASSLDHRPKNVSVYF
TRBJ1-6 | . | many | TRBV20-1 | TGCAGTGCTAGAGATATTCGGGGGCCCCCGGATAATTCACCCCTCCACTTT | CSARDIRGPPDNSPLHF
TRBJ2-6 | . | many | TRBV6-2/TRBV6-3 | TGTGCCAGCAGAACGTGGGACTCTGGGGCCAACGTCCTGACTTTC | CASRTWDSGANVLTF
TRBJ1-4 | TRBD1 | . | TRBV20-1 | TGCGGGGGGACAGGTGGTGAAAAACTGTTTTTT | CGGTGGEKLFF
TRBJ1-1 | TRBD1 | . | TRBV11-2 | TGTGCCAGCAGCTTTGGTGGGACAGGGGGCGGTGCTTTCTTT | CASSFGGTGGGAFF
TRBJ2-7 | . | . | TRBV19 | TGTGCCAGTAGTATGGGGTCAGGGAACGAGCAGTACTTC | CASSMGSGNEQYF
TRBJ1-4 | . | few | TRBV4-3 | TGCGCCAGCAGCCAAGACGAAGGGGTGGAAAATGAAAAACTGTTTTTT | CASSQDEGVENEKLFF
TRBJ1-2 | . | few | TRBV9 | TGTGCCAGCAGCGTAAACTATGGCTACACCTTC | CASSVNYGYTF
TRBJ1-1 | . | many | TRBV5-4 | TGTGCCAGCAGCTTGGTACCGTTAAACACTGAAGCTTTCTTT | CASSLVPLNTEAFF
TRBJ2-3 | TRBD1 | . | TRBV7-9 | TGTGCCAGCAGCTTAAAGGGGGCCACAGATACGCAGTATTTT | CASSLKGATDTQYF
TRBJ2-2 | . | few | TRBV12-3/TRBV12-4 | TGTGCCAGCAGTTTCCCCCCTAGCAGGAACACCGGGGAGCTGTTTTTT | CASSFPPSRNTGELFF
TRBJ2-2 | TRBD2 | . | TRBV20-1 | TGCAGTGCTACCCCCGGGACTAGCGGGGGCGGTGTCACCGGGGAGCTGTTTTTT | CSATPGTSGGGVTGELFF
TRBJ1-1 | TRBD1 | few | TRBV7-9 | TGTGCCAGCAGCCGGGACAGGGTCGGTGAAGCTTTCTTT | CASSRDRVGEAFF
TRBJ1-5 | TRBD1 | many | TRBV27 | TGTGCCAGCAGTACACAGGGGAGACAGCCCCAGCATTTT | CASSTQGRQPQHF
TRBJ2-2 | TRBD1 | few | TRBV4-3 | TGCGCCAGCAGCCAAAACCCCACAGGGGCCGGGGAGCTGTTTTTT | CASSQNPTGAGELFF
TRBJ2-6 | . | many | TRBV9 | TGTGCCAGCAGCCCTTGGGGCGTGGCCAACGTCCTGACTTTC | CASSPWGVANVLTF
TRBJ2-3 | TRBD2 | . | TRBV2 | TGTGCCAGCAAAGTTAGCGGGGTGGGAGATACGCAGTATTTT | CASKVSGVGDTQYF
TRBJ2-7 | TRBD1 | many | TRBV7-2 | TGTGCCAGCAGCCCCCGACAGGGGGTCTACGAGCAGTACTTC | CASSPRQGVYEQYF
TRBJ1-6 | . | many | TRBV11-2 | TGTGCCAGCAGCCGAATTGCCCGGGAACTCAATTCACCCCTCCACTTT | CASSRIARELNSPLHF
TRBJ1-5 | . | many | TRBV7-9 | TGTGCCAGCAGCTTCTCAGCGGATAGGGATCAGCCCCAGCATTTT | CASSFSADRDQPQHF
TRBJ2-3 | . | many | TRBV10-1 | TGCGCCAGCAGTGATCGGCAGAGAAATTACCCAGATACGCAGTATTTT | CASSDRQRNYPDTQYF
TRBJ2-5 | . | . | TRBV29-1 | TGCAGCTCAAGGGTGGGCCAAGAGACCCAGTACTTC | CSSRVGQETQYF
TRBJ1-1 | TRBD1 | few | TRBV19 | TGTGCCAGTAGTGCACTGTTAGGGACAGCGAACACTGAAGCTTTCTTT | CASSALLGTANTEAFF
TRBJ2-2 | . | many | TRBV6-4 | TGTGCCAGCAGCCCCGACACGGGATTTGGGGAGCTGTTTTTT | CASSPDTGFGELFF